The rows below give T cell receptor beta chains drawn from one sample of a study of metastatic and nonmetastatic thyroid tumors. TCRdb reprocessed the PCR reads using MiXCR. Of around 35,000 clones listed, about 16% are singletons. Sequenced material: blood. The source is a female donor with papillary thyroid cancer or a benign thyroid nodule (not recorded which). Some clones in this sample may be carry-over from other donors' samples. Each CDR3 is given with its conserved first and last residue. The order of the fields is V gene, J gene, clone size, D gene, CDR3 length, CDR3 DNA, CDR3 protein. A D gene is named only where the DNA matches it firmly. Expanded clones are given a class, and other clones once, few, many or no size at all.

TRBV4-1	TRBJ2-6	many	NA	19	TGCGCCAGCAGCCAGGCTCCCCCCGCGAACCCCTCTGGGGCCAACGTCCTGACTTTC	CASSQAPPANPSGANVLTF
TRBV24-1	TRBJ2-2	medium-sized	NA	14	TGTGCCACCAAGGGGGGAGGTGTGACCGGGGAGCTGTTTTTT	CATKGGGVTGELFF
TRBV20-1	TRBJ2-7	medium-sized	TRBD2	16	TGCAGTGCTAGATCGCTCGGACTAGCGGGAACCTACGAGCAGTACTTC	CSARSLGLAGTYEQYF
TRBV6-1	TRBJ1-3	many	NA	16	TGTGCCAGCAGTGGGACAGCTACACTGTCCGGAAACACCATATATTTT	CASSGTATLSGNTIYF
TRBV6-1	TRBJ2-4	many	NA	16	TGTGCCAGCAGTGAGTATGGGGCCCTAGCCAAAAACATTCAGTACTTC	CASSEYGALAKNIQYF
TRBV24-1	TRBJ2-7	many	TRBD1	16	TGTGCCACCGACGTAATCTTAAGGGGGCTTAACTACGAGCAGTACTTC	CATDVILRGLNYEQYF
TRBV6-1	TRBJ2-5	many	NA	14	TGTGCCAGCAGTCCGTTCGCGGGGTCCCAGACCCAGTACTTC	CASSPFAGSQTQYF
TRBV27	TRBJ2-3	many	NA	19	TGTGCCAGCAGTTTATCCCCCCGGCTAGCTTCATCTGGCACAGATACGCAGTATTTT	CASSLSPRLASSGTDTQYF
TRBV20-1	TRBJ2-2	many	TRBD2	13	TGCAGTGCCAGCAGACTAGCGACCGGGGAGCTGTTTTTT	CSASRLATGELFF
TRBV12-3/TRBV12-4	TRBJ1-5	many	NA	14	TGTGCCAGCAGTTTCGGGCAGGCAAATCAGCCCCAGCATTTT	CASSFGQANQPQHF
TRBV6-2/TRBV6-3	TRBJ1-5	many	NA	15	TGTGCCAGCAGTTACCGGGGACCGGAGGGTCAGCCCCAGCATTTT	CASSYRGPEGQPQHF
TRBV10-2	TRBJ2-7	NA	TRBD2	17	TGCGCCAGCAGTGACTCCATCCTAGAGGGAGGGCCTTACGAGCAGTACTTC	CASSDSILEGGPYEQYF
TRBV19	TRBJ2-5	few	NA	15	TGTGCCAGTAGACTCCATCGGTGGGGTCAAGAGACCAAGTACTTC	CASRLHRWGQETKYF
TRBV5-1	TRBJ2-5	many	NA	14	TGCGCCAGCAGCTTGGCAACGAACGGGGAGACCCAGTACTTC	CASSLATNGETQYF
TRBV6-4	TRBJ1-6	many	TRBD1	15	TGTGCCAGCAGTCCCGGGACAGGGGACAATTCACCCCTCCACTTT	CASSPGTGDNSPLHF
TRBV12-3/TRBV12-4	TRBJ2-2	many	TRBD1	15	TGTGCCAGCAGTCGTAACAGGGGAACCACCGGGGAGCTGTTTTTT	CASSRNRGTTGELFF
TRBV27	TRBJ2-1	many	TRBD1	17	TGTGCCAGCAGGAAGTCCCGACAGGGGCCATGGAGCGATGGGCAGTTCTTC	CASRKSRQGPWSDGQFF
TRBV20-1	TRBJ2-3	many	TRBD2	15	TGCAGTGCTAACCGACTAGCGGGAGGCCGAGATACGCAGTATTTT	CSANRLAGGRDTQYF
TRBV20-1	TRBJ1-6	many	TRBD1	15	TGCAGTGCACGTTCCCCGGGACAGGAGTATTCACCCCTCCACTTT	CSARSPGQEYSPLHF
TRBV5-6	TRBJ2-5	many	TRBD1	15	TGTGCCAGCAGCGTCAGGACAGGGGGCGCGGAGACCCAGTACTTC	CASSVRTGGAETQYF
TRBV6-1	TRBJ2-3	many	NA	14	TGTGCCAGCAGGAAGGACAAGGGTACAGATACGCAGTATTTT	CASRKDKGTDTQYF